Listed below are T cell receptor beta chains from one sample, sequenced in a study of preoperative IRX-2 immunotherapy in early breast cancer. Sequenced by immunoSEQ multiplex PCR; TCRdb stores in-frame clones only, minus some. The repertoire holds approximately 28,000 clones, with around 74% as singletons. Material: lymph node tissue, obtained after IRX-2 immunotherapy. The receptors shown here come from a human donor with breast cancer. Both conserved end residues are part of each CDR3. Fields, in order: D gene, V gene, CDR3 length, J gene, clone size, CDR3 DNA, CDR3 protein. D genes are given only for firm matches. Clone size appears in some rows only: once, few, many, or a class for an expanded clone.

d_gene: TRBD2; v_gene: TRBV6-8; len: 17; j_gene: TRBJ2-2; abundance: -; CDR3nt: TGTGCCAGCAGTGCACTAGCGGGAGGCGGTCTCCCCGGGGAGCTGTTTTTT; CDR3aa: CASSALAGGGLPGELFF
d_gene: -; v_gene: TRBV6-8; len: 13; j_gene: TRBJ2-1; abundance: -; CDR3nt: TGTGCCAGCACCGAACAGGGTTACAATGAGCAGTTCTTC; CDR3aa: CASTEQGYNEQFF
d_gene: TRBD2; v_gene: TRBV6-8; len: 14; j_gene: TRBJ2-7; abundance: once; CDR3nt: TGTGCCAGCAGCGACAGCGGGGGGGCTAACGAGCAGTACTTC; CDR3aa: CASSDSGGANEQYF
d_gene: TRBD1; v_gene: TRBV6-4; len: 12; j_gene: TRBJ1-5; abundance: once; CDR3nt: TGTGCCAGCAGTTGGGACAGGACGGCCCAGCATTTT; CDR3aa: CASSWDRTAQHF
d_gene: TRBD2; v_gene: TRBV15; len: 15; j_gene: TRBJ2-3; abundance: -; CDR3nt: TGTGCCACCAGCAGGCGGACTAGCGGGGCAGATACGCAGTATTTT; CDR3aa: CATSRRTSGADTQYF
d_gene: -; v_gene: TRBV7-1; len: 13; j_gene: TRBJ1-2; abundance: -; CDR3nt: TGTGCCAGCAGCCAAGAAAGGGACGGAGGCTACACCTTC; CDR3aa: CASSQERDGGYTF
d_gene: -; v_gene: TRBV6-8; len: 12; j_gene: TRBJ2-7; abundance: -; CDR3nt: TGTGCCAGCACAATGGGGTCCTACGAGCAGTACTTC; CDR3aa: CASTMGSYEQYF
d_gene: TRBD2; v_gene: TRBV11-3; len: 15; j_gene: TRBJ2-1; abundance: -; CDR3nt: TGTGCCAGCAGACTCCGGGGGGACTTGGGAAATGAGCAGTTCTTC; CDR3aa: CASRLRGDLGNEQFF
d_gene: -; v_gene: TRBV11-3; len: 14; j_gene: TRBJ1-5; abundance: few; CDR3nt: TGTGCCAGCAGCCTTAGTAGCGGGGGGAAGCCCCAGCATTTT; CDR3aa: CASSLSSGGKPQHF
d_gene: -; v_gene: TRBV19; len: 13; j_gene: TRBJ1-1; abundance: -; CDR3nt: TGTGCCAGTAGGACAGGCGCGAACACTGAAGCTTTCTTT; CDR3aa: CASRTGANTEAFF
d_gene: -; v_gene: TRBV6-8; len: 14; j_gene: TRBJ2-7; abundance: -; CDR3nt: TGTGCCAGCAGCGGTGCAGGAAAACCCTACGAGCAGTACTTC; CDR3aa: CASSGAGKPYEQYF